Listed here is a single T cell receptor beta chain. Allocation to cohorts depended on clinical history reported by the participants. The sample originates from a study of blood T cell repertoires in COVID-19. Turning to the study itself: Researchers got acute and convalescent COVID-19 samples from the United States, Italy and Spain.

CDR3 size: 15 residues. The J segment lost 4 bases and the V segment lost 4 bases, leaving 8 bases of the junction unmatched. Germline assignment: CDR1 SGDLS and CDR2 YYNGEE. Generated by immunoSEQ multiplex PCR, the TCRdb table keeps only in-frame clones and is missing some. The sample consists of over 200,000 clones, approximately 81% of them appearing once. Sequencing was carried out using PBMCs or T cells enriched from blood (not recorded which). The chain uses TRBV9 and TRBJ2-5; 9 bases agree with TRBD1. The clonotype originates from a woman aged 45-65 years with acute COVID-19. The CDR3 DNA sequence: TGTGCCAGCAGCTCCAGGGGACAGGGAGGAGAGACCCAGTACTTC. This gives the protein CASSSRGQGGETQYF.